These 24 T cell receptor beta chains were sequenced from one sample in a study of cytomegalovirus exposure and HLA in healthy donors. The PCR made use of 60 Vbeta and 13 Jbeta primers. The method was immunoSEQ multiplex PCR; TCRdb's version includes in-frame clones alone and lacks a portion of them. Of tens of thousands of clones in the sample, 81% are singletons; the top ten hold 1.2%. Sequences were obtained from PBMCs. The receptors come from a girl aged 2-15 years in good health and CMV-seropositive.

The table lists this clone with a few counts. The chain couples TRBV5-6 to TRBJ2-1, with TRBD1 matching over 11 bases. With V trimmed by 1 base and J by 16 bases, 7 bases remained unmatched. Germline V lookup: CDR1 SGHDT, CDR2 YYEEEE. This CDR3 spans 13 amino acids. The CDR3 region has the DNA TGTGCCAGCAGCTTGAACTCCGGGACAGGGGGTTTCTTC. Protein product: CASSLNSGTGGFF.

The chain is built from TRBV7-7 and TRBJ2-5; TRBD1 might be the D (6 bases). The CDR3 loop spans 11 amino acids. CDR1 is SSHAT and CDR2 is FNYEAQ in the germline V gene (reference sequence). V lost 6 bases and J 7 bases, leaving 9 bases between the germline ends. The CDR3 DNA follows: TGTGCCAGCAGACAAGGGGGGACCCAGTACTTC. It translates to CASRQGGTQYF.

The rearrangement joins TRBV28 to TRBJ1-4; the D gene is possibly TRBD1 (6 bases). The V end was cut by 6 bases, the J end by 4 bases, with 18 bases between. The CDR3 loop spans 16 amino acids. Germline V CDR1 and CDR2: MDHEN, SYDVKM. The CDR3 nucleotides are TGTGCCAGCAGGCGAGCAGGGGATAGTGGTAATGAAAAACTGTTTTTT. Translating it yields CASRRAGDSGNEKLFF.

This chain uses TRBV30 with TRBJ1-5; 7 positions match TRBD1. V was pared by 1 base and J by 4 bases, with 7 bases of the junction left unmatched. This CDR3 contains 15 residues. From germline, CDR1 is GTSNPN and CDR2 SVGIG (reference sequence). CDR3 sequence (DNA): TGTGCCTGGAGTGGCGGACAGGTTTTTAATCAGCCCCAGCATTTT. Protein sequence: CAWSGGQVFNQPQHF.

CDR3 sequence: CASSDSGTGGEQYF. The CDR3 DNA is TGTGCCAGCAGTGATTCCGGGACAGGGGGCGAGCAGTACTTC. V and J are TRBV25-1 and TRBJ2-7; 11 bases agree with TRBD1. The trim removed 3 bases at V and 6 bases at J, leaving 4 bases unmatched. Germline V gene sequence: CDR1 MGHDK, CDR2 SYGVNS. This CDR3 is built from 14 residues.

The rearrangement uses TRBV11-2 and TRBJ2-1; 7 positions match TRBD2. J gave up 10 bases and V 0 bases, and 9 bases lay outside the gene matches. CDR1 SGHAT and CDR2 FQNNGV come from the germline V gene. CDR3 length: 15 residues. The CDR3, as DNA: TGTGCCAGCAGCTTAGATGGCGGGAGCTCGAGCGAGCAGTTCTTC. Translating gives CASSLDGGSSSEQFF.

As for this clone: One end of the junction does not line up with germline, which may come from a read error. CDR3 bases: TGCAGCGTTGAAGATCAGCAGGGGGTTCAGTTT. Residues: CSVEDQQGVQF. The V call is TRBV29-1, the J call TRBJ1-5; 7 positions match TRBD1. Germline values: CDR1 SQVTM, CDR2 ANQGSEA. The CDR3 is 11 residues long.

The CDR3 DNA follows: TGTGCCAGCAGTTACAACCGGGACAGGGTCCCAGATACGCAGTATTTT. Its translation is CASSYNRDRVPDTQYF. The V gene is TRBV6-5, the J gene TRBJ2-3; 9 nucleotides line up with TRBD1. This CDR3 region has 16 residues. Germline V gives CDR1 MNHEY, CDR2 SVGAGI. J was trimmed by 4 bases and V by 2 bases; bases with no gene match: 7.

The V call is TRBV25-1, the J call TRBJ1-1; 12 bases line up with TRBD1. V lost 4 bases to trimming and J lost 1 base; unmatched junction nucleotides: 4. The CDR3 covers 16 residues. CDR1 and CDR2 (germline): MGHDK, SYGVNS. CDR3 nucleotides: TGTGCCAGCAGTGGGGGACAGGGGGCTTGGAACACTGAAGCTTTCTTT. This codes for CASSGGQGAWNTEAFF. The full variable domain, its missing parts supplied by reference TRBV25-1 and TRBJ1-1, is EADIYQTPRYLVIGTGKKITLECSQTMGHDKMYWYQQDPGMELHLIHYSYGVNSTEKGDLSSESTVSRIRTEHFPLTLESARPSHTSQYLCASSGGQGAWNTEAFFGQGTRLTVV.

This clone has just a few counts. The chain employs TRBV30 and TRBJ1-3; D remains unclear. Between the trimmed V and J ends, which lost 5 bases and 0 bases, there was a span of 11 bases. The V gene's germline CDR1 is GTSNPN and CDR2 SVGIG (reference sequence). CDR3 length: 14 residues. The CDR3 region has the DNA TGTGCCTGGGGGCCCGGGGTCTCTGGAAACACCATATATTTT. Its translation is CAWGPGVSGNTIYF. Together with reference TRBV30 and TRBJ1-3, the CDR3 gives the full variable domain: SQTIHQWPATLVQPVGSPLSLECTVEGTSNPNLYWYRQAAGRGLQLLFYSVGIGQISSEVPQNLSASRPQDRQFILSSKKLLLSDSGFYLCAWGPGVSGNTIYFGEGSWLTVV.

The CDR3 region has the DNA TGCGCCAGCAGTGAGTCGGCAAGCTCCTACGAGCAGTACTTC. Amino acids: CASSESASSYEQYF. The chain links TRBV10-1 to TRBJ2-7, with D unclear. V lost 0 bases and J lost 0, with 6 bases in between. The CDR3 has 14 residues. Germline CDR1 reads WNHNN; CDR2 reads SYGVQD (reference sequence).

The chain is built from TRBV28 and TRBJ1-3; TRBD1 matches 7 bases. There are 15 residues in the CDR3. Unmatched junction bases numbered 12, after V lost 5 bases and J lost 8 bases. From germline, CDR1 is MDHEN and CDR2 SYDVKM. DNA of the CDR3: TGTGCCAGCAGTGAACAGGGGTCCCGACCGCACACCATATATTTT. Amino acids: CASSEQGSRPHTIYF.

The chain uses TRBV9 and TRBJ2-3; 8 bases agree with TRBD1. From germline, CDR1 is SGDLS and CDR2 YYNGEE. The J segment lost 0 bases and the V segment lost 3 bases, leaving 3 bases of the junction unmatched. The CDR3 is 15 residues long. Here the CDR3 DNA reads TGTGCCAGCAGCGCGAGGACAGGGAGCACAGATACGCAGTATTTT. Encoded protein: CASSARTGSTDTQYF.

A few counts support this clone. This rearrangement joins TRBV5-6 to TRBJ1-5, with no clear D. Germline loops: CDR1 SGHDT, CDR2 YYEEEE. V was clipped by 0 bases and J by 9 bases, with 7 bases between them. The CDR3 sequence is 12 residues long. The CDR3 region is CASSLAAGPQHF. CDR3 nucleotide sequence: TGTGCCAGCAGCTTGGCCGCGGGGCCCCAGCATTTT. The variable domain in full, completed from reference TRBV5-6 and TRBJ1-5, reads DAGVTQSPTHLIKTRGQQVTLRCSPKSGHDTVSWYQQALGQGPQFIFQYYEEEERQRGNFPDRFSGHQFPNYSSELNVNALLLGDSALYLCASSLAAGPQHFGDGTRLSIL.

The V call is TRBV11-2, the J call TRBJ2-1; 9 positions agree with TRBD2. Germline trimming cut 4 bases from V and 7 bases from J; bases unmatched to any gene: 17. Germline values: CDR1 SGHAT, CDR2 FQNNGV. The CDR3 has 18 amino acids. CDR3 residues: CASSYVPPGLATRNEQFF. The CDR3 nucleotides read TGTGCCAGCAGCTACGTCCCCCCGGGACTAGCCACTAGGAATGAGCAGTTCTTC.

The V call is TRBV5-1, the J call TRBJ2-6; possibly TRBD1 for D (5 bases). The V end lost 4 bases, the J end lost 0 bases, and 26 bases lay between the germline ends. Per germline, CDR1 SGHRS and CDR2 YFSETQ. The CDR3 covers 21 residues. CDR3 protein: CASSPQVGQPLSISGANVLTF. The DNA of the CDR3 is TGCGCCAGCAGCCCGCAGGTGGGGCAGCCCCTTTCGATCTCTGGGGCCAACGTCCTGACTTTC.

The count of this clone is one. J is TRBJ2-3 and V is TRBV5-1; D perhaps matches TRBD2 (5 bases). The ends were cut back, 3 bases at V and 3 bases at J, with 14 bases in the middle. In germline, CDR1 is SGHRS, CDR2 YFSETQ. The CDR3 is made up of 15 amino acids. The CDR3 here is CASSSIPLGTDTQYF. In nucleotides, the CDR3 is TGCGCCAGCAGCTCCATACCACTAGGGACAGATACGCAGTATTTT.

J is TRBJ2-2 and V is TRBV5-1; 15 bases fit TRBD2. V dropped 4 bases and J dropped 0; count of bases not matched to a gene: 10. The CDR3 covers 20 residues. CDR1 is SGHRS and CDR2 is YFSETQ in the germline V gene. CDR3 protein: CASSPGLAGGPLSNTGELFF. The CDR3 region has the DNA TGCGCCAGCAGCCCGGGACTAGCGGGAGGACCCCTCTCGAACACCGGGGAGCTGTTTTTT.

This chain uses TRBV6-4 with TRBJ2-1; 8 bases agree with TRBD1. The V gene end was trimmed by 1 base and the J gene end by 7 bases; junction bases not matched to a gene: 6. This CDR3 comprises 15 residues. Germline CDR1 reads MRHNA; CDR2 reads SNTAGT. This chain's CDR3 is CASSDLQGGKNEQFF. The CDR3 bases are TGTGCCAGCAGTGACTTACAGGGGGGTAAGAATGAGCAGTTCTTC.

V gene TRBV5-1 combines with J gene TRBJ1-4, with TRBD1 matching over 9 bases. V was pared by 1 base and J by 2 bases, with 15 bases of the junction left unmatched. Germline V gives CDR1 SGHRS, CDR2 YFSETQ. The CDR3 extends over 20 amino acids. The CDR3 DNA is TGCGCCAGCAGCTTGCGAACAAGAGGGGGACAGGGCTCCACTAATGAAAAACTGTTTTTT. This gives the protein CASSLRTRGGQGSTNEKLFF.

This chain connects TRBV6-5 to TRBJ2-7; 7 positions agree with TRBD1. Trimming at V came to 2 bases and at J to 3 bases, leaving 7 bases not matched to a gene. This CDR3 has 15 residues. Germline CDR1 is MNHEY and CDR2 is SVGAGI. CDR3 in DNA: TGTGCCAGCAGTTACCAGACAGGGCTACGCTACGAGCAGTACTTC. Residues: CASSYQTGLRYEQYF.

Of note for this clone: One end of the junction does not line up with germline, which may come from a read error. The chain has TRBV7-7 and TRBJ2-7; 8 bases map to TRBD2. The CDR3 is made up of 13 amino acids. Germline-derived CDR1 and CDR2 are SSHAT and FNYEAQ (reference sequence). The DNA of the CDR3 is TGTGCTAGCAGCGCGGGACTAGGGTACGAGCAGTACTTC. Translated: CASSAGLGYEQYF.

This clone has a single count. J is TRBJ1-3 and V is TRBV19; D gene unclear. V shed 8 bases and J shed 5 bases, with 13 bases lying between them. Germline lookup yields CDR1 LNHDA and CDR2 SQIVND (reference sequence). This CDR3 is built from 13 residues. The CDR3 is CASRLERRNTIYF. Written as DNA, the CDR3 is TGTGCCAGTCGACTTGAGAGGAGAAACACCATATATTTT.

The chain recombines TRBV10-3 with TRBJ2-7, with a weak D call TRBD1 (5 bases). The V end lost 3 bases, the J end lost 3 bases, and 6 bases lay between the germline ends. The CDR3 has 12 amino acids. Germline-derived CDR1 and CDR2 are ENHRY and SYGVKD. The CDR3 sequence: CAISDDSYEQYF. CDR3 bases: TGTGCCATCAGTGATGACAGCTACGAGCAGTACTTC.